The sequence of this T cell receptor beta chain was determined in a study of long-term antiretroviral therapy in people with HIV. Germline V gives CDR1 LGHNA, CDR2 YNFKEQ. The CDR3 is 13 amino acids. Trimming stripped 2 bases from V and 4 bases from J, with 6 bases between. The assay used was immunoSEQ (version v3.0), run at survey level. The data were produced by immunoSEQ multiplex PCR, yet TCRdb's version contains in-frame clones alone and is incomplete. The profile shows 34,000 or so clones, approximately 85% of them singletons. Findings and caveats of the study: Diversity went up after ART and still fell short of transplant donor controls.

Donors each had at least one pre-ART PBMC sample and at least two post-ART ones. A word on this clone: Its antigen is not identified.

Sequencing used unsorted PBMCs, obtained 2.8 years before starting antiretroviral therapy. This receptor was taken from a woman in her 30s with HIV. This chain links TRBV4-2 with TRBJ1-5, with unresolved D. The CDR3 DNA is TGTGCCAGCAGCCAACAACTTAATCAGCCCCAGCATTTT. Translation: CASSQQLNQPQHF.